The rows below give T cell receptor beta chains drawn from one sample of a study of blood T cell repertoires in COVID-19. Profiling relied on immunoSEQ multiplex PCR, and the TCRdb table lists in-frame clones only, not all of them. The profile covers roughly 95,000 clones, with around 76% appearing a single time and 18% taken by the ten largest. Sample: peripheral blood. Every receptor here comes from a man at least 80 years old with acute or convalescent COVID-19. Each CDR3 is given with its conserved first and last residue. The order of the fields is D gene, J gene, V gene, CDR3 DNA, CDR3 protein. The D gene is left open where the match is weak.

D: TRBD1; J: TRBJ2-5; V: TRBV3-1/TRBV3-2; DNA: TGTGCCAGCAGCCAAGGAGGACAGGGAACGGAGACCCAGTACTTC; CDR3: CASSQGGQGTETQYF
D: .; J: TRBJ2-3; V: TRBV12-3/TRBV12-4; DNA: TGTGCCAGCACAGTAAACACAGATACGCAGTATTTT; CDR3: CASTVNTDTQYF
D: TRBD1; J: TRBJ2-5; V: TRBV5-5; DNA: TGTGCCAGCAGCCGAAACAGGGGTCAAGAGACCCAGTACTTC; CDR3: CASSRNRGQETQYF
D: .; J: TRBJ1-6; V: TRBV28; DNA: TGTGCCAGCATGGCCCTTAGCTACTCACCCCTCCACTTT; CDR3: CASMALSYSPLHF
D: TRBD2; J: TRBJ2-1; V: TRBV19; DNA: TGTGCCAGCGGGACTAGGGTCGTCGATGAGCAGTTCTTC; CDR3: CASGTRVVDEQFF
D: .; J: TRBJ2-1; V: TRBV4-3; DNA: TGCGCCAGCAGCCAAGACGGGGGTCTGAATGAGCAGTTCTTC; CDR3: CASSQDGGLNEQFF
D: .; J: TRBJ2-4; V: TRBV2; DNA: TGTGCCAGCAGATCGGGCAAAAACATTCAGTACTTC; CDR3: CASRSGKNIQYF
D: TRBD2; J: TRBJ2-5; V: TRBV7-6; DNA: TGTGCCAGCAGCTTAGGGTTAGCGGGGGGGCTGGAGACCCAGTACTTC; CDR3: CASSLGLAGGLETQYF
D: TRBD1; J: TRBJ2-7; V: TRBV15; DNA: TGTGCCACCAGCAGAGATCTCGACAGGGGGCGGGTCCACGAGCAGTACTTC; CDR3: CATSRDLDRGRVHEQYF
D: TRBD2; J: TRBJ2-2; V: TRBV5-4; DNA: TGTGCCAGCAGCAGTAGCGGGAGGGCCACCGGGGAGCTGTTTTTT; CDR3: CASSSSGRATGELFF
D: .; J: TRBJ1-5; V: TRBV12-3/TRBV12-4; DNA: TGTGCCAGCCGTGACAGAATCAATCAGCCCCAGCATTTT; CDR3: CASRDRINQPQHF
D: TRBD2; J: TRBJ2-5; V: TRBV7-2; DNA: TGTGCCAGCAGCCCCAAGACTAGCGGGGTAGAGACCCAGTACTTC; CDR3: CASSPKTSGVETQYF
D: .; J: TRBJ1-2; V: TRBV28; DNA: TGTGCCAGCAGTTTTGGGGGGGGCGACTATGGCTACACCTTC; CDR3: CASSFGGGDYGYTF
D: .; J: TRBJ1-2; V: TRBV19; DNA: TGTGCCAGTAGTATGGTCGACAGCCCCTATGGCTACACCTTC; CDR3: CASSMVDSPYGYTF
D: .; J: TRBJ1-2; V: TRBV7-2; DNA: TGTGCCAGCAGCTTGGGGGGGGCAGACTATGGCTACACCTTC; CDR3: CASSLGGADYGYTF